This T cell receptor beta chain stems from a study of blood T cell repertoires in COVID-19. On the study more broadly: Samples of COVID-19 (acute and convalescent) were obtained from the United States, Italy and Spain.

Trimming took 4 bases from V and 4 from J, leaving 17 bases between them. Per the germline V gene, CDR1 is SGDLS and CDR2 is YYNGEE. This CDR3 is built from 16 residues. Per the authors' pipeline: Estimates of nucleated cell counts were drawn from the amplification of reference gene primers. The assay was immunoSEQ multiplex PCR, and TCRdb's table has in-frame clones only and misses some. D and trimming were read from the DNA, whereas the V and J calls and clone size are those reported in that table. The sample includes fewer than 95,000 clones, 84% of them seen just once. The sequence came from a human donor in a cohort sampled during active COVID-19. This chain uses TRBV9 with TRBJ2-2, with D tentatively TRBD2 (6 bases). Sequencing was performed on peripheral blood. The CDR3 bases are TGTGCCAGCAGCCCCCTTATCGGGGGAGGCACCGGGGAGCTGTTTTTT. It is translated as CASSPLIGGGTGELFF.